These 13 T cell receptor beta chains share one sample of origin, sequenced in a study of blood T cell repertoires in COVID-19. Assay: immunoSEQ multiplex PCR; the TCRdb copy retains only in-frame clones and omits some. The sample consists of hundreds of thousands of clones, 89% of them appearing once. The sequenced sample consisted of peripheral blood. These TCRs come from a woman in her twenties or thirties with COVID-19, enrolled during active disease.

This clone was detected only once. The genes are TRBV5-1 and TRBJ2-3; D remains ambiguous. CDR3 length equals 14 residues. The V and J ends lost 4 bases and 6 bases respectively, with 15 bases between them. CDR1 and CDR2 (germline): SGHRS, YFSETQ. In nucleotides, the CDR3 is TGCGCCAGCAGCCCGAGGAACCGAGAGGATACGCAGTATTTT. It is translated as CASSPRNREDTQYF.

In regard to this clone: The junction and the germline gene differ at one end; a read error may be behind it. Here the CDR3 reads CASSPSTGIQDF. Written as DNA, the CDR3 is TGTGCCAGCAGTCCTTCGACGGGGATTCAAGACTTT. The rearrangement uses TRBV6-6 and TRBJ1-6; D is unresolved. The CDR3 runs 12 residues. Germline lookup yields CDR1 MNHNY and CDR2 SVGAGI (reference sequence).

V is TRBV13 and J is TRBJ2-5; perhaps TRBD2 as D (6 bases). Trimming pared 2 bases from V and 1 base from J, leaving 11 bases between. The CDR3 contains 15 residues. CDR1 is PRHDT, CDR2 FYEKMQ, per germline (reference sequence). The chain's CDR3 is CASSLFRGTQETQYF. CDR3 nucleotides: TGTGCCAGCAGCTTATTTCGGGGGACCCAAGAGACCCAGTACTTC.

The chain is built from TRBV6-5 and TRBJ2-1; D remains unclear. The CDR3 contains 13 residues. CDR1 MNHEY and CDR2 SVGAGI come from the germline V gene. V was cut by 4 bases and J by 11 bases, with 15 bases left in between. Here the CDR3 reads CASSFTRLEQQFF. The CDR3, as DNA: TGTGCCAGCAGTTTCACGAGATTAGAGCAGCAGTTCTTC.

V gene TRBV5-5 combines with J gene TRBJ2-7; maybe TRBD1 (6 bases). The CDR3 consists of 15 residues. Deletions cut 4 bases from V and 4 bases from J, with 18 bases between. In germline, CDR1 is SGHKS, CDR2 YYEKEE (reference sequence). The CDR3 reads CASSQGLDGKYEQYV. CDR3 DNA: TGTGCCAGCAGCCAGGGGCTGGACGGAAAGTACGAGCAGTACGTC.

This chain links TRBV9 with TRBJ1-5; D possibly corresponds to TRBD1 (6 bases). The length of the CDR3 is 16 residues. V was trimmed by 9 bases and J by 0 bases, leaving 19 bases between them. CDR1 SGDLS and CDR2 YYNGEE come from the germline V gene. CDR3 region: CATCTDGQYSNQPQHF. CDR3 sequence (DNA): TGTGCCACTTGTACGGATGGACAGTATAGCAATCAGCCCCAGCATTTT.

This chain connects TRBV28 to TRBJ2-1, with D possibly TRBD2 on 5 matching bases. Looked up from germline, CDR1 is MDHEN and CDR2 is SYDVKM. V lost 4 bases, J lost 8 bases, and 9 bases lay in between. The CDR3 loop spans 12 amino acids. The CDR3 region has the DNA TGTGCCAGCAGTTCCCAGAGGGATGAGCAGTTCTTC. Its protein product is CASSSQRDEQFF. Full variable domain (remainder filled in from reference TRBV28 and TRBJ2-1): DVKVTQSSRYLVKRTGEKVFLECVQDMDHENMFWYRQDPGLGLRLIYFSYDVKMKEKGDIPEGYSVSREKKERFSLILESASTNQTSMYLCASSSQRDEQFFGPGTRLTVL.

V is TRBV11-2 and J is TRBJ1-2; the D gene is possibly TRBD1 (5 bases). Per the germline V gene, CDR1 is SGHAT and CDR2 is FQNNGV. The CDR3 covers 14 residues. V was trimmed by 2 bases and J by 0 bases, leaving 7 bases between them. CDR3 sequence: CASSLQGSNYGYTF. In DNA, the CDR3 is TGTGCCAGCAGCTTACAGGGCTCTAACTATGGCTACACCTTC.

CDR3 coding DNA: TGCGCCAGCAGCGGAGGGTCGGGAAACACCATATATTTT. The encoded protein is CASSGGSGNTIYF. V usage is TRBV10-2 and J usage is TRBJ1-3, with no clear D. The V gene's germline CDR1 is WSHSY and CDR2 SAAADI. Trimming took 6 bases from V and 4 from J, leaving 10 bases between them. CDR3 length: 13 amino acids.

The gene calls are TRBV6-5 and TRBJ2-7; D possibly corresponds to TRBD2 (6 bases). Germline V gene data show CDR1 as MNHEY and CDR2 as SVGAGI. The CDR3 contains 15 residues. CDR3 region: CGRDGKRPLAREQYF. CDR3 nucleotides: TGTGGGAGGGACGGTAAGAGGCCCCTAGCCCGAGAGCAGTACTTC.

This clone was seen a single time. This chain connects TRBV24-1 to TRBJ1-1; 7 nucleotides line up with TRBD1. This CDR3 is 18 amino acids long. Per germline, CDR1 KGHDR and CDR2 SFDVKD. V lost 4 bases and J lost 1; bases outside the gene matches: 14. For the CDR3, the DNA is TGTGCCACCAGTGAGGGCGGACAGGCAAAGGGGGGGAACACTGAAGCTTTCTTT. This encodes CATSEGGQAKGGNTEAFF.

CDR3 amino acids: CASSSGLRLGELFF. CDR3 DNA: TGTGCCAGCAGTTCAGGACTAAGACTGGGGGAGCTGTTTTTT. This rearrangement joins TRBV27 to TRBJ2-2; tentatively, D is TRBD2 (6 bases). This CDR3 has 14 amino acids. V gave up 4 bases and J gave up 8 bases, with 14 bases separating them. CDR1 is MNHEY, CDR2 SMNVEV, per germline (reference sequence).

The chain employs TRBV29-1 and TRBJ2-5; 7 nucleotides agree with TRBD1. Germline assignment: CDR1 SQVTM and CDR2 ANQGSEA. CDR3 length: 13 amino acids. V lost 3 bases to trimming and J lost 2 bases; unmatched junction nucleotides: 3. The CDR3 here is CSVDRQGQETQYF. CDR3 sequence (DNA): TGCAGCGTTGATCGACAGGGACAAGAGACCCAGTACTTC.